Listed below are T cell receptor beta chains from one sample, sequenced in a study of cytomegalovirus exposure and HLA in healthy donors. Clones were read by immunoSEQ multiplex PCR, and TCRdb kept only the in-frame ones, dropping some. This sample yields fewer than 85,000 clones, of which approximately 69% are seen a single time; more than 8% belongs to the top ten. The sample consisted of PBMCs. Receptor source: a man aged 35 to 55 in good health and CMV-seropositive. The CDR3 runs from the conserved cysteine through the conserved F or W. A D gene is named only where the DNA matches it firmly. Some rows mark clone size as missing; the rest say once, few, many or name a class of expanded clone.

TGTGCCACCGGCACAGGGACGGGTGAGCAGTACTTC	CATGTGTGEQYF	.	.	TRBV6-5	TRBJ2-7	12
TGTGCCAGCAGTGTTCAACTAGCGGGAGCCGAGACCCAGTACTTC	CASSVQLAGAETQYF	TRBD2	.	TRBV2	TRBJ2-5	15
TGCGCCAGCAGCTTGGGCCCGGGGAGGGAGACCCAGTACTTC	CASSLGPGRETQYF	.	.	TRBV5-1	TRBJ2-5	14
TGTGCCAGCAGCTTAGACCGACAGGGCACAGATACGCAGTATTTT	CASSLDRQGTDTQYF	.	few	TRBV7-2	TRBJ2-3	15
TGTGCCAGCAGCTTACAGGGCCATTCACCCCTCCACTTT	CASSLQGHSPLHF	.	.	TRBV7-9	TRBJ1-6	13
TGTGCCAGCAGCCCGGACTTATTCTCGGATTCACCCCTCCACTTT	CASSPDLFSDSPLHF	.	.	TRBV5-4	TRBJ1-6	15
TGCGCCAGCAGCCAAGATAACAGTCAAGACACAGATACGCAGTATTTT	CASSQDNSQDTDTQYF	.	.	TRBV4-3	TRBJ2-3	16
TGCGCCAGCAGCCAAGGTAACTTAGCGCTCTCTGGGGCCAACGTCCTGACTTTC	CASSQGNLALSGANVLTF	.	.	TRBV4-1	TRBJ2-6	18
TGTGCCTGGAGTCTCTGGACAGGGTTGGACGAGCAGTACTTC	CAWSLWTGLDEQYF	TRBD1	.	TRBV30	TRBJ2-7	14
TGTGCCAGTAGTATAGCGGGGGGTAGGAAGGAGACCCAGTACTTC	CASSIAGGRKETQYF	TRBD2	.	TRBV19	TRBJ2-5	15
TGTGCCAGCTCACCACCGGGGCAGTCCTACGAGCAGTACTTC	CASSPPGQSYEQYF	.	.	TRBV18	TRBJ2-7	14
TGTGCCAGCAGCCCTGACAGGGCTTGGGGCTACACCTTC	CASSPDRAWGYTF	TRBD1	.	TRBV5-6	TRBJ1-2	13